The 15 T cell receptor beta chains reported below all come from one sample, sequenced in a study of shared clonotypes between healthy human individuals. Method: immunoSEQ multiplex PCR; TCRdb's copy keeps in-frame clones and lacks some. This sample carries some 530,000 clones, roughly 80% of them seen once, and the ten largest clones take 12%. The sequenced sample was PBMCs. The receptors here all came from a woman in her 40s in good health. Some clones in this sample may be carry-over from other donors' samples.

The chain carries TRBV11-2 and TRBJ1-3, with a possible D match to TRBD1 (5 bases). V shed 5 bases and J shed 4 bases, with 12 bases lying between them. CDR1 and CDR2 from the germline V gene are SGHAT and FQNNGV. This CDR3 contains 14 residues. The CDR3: CASSPGTSGNTIYF. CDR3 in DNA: TGTGCCAGCAGCCCCGGGACTTCAGGAAACACCATATATTTT.

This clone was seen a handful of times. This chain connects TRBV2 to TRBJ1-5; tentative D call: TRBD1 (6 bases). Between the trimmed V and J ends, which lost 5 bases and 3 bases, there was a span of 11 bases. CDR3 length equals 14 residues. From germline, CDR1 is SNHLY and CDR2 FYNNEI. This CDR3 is CASSMTGDNQPQHF. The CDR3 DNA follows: TGTGCCAGCAGTATGACAGGTGACAATCAGCCCCAGCATTTT.

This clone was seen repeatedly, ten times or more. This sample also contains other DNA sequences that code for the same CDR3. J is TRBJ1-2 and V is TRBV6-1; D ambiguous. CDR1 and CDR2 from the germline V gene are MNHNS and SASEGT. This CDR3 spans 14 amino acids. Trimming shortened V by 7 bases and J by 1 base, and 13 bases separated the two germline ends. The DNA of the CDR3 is TGTGCCAGCAATTCGAGGACGGGTAACTATGGCTACACCTTC. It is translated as CASNSRTGNYGYTF.

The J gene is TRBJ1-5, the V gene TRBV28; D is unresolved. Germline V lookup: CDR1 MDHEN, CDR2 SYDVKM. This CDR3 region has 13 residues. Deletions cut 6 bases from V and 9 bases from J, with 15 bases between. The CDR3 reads CASRLGRARPQHF. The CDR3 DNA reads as TGTGCCAGCAGACTGGGGAGGGCGAGGCCCCAGCATTTT.

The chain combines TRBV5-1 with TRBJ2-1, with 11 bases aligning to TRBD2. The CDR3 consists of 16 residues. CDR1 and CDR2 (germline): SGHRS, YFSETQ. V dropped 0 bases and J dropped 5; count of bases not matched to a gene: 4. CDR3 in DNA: TGCGCCAGCAGCTTGGCTACTAGCGGGAGACACAATGAGCAGTTCTTC. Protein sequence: CASSLATSGRHNEQFF.

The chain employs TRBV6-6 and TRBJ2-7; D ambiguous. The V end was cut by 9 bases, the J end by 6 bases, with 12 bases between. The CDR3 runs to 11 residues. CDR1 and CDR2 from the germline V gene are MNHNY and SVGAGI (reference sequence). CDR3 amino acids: CASNTPGEQYF. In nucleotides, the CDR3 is TGTGCCAGTAACACCCCGGGCGAGCAGTACTTC.

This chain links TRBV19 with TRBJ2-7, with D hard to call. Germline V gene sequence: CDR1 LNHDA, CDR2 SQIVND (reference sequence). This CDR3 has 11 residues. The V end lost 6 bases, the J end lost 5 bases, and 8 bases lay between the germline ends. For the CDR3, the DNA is TGTGCCAGTAGATCGGGTAACGAGCAGTACTTC. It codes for CASRSGNEQYF.

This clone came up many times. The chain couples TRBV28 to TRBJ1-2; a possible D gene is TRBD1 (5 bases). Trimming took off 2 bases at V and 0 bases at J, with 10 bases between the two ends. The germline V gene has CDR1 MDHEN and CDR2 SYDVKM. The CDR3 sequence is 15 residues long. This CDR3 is CASSLEAGTNYGYTF. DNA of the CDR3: TGTGCCAGCAGTTTAGAGGCAGGGACTAACTATGGCTACACCTTC.

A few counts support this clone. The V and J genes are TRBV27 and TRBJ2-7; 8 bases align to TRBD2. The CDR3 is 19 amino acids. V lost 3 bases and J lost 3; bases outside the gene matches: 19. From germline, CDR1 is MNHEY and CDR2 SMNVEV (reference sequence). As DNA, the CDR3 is TGTGCCAGCAGTTTGCTCCCAACTAGCGGAGTGGGGATGGGCTACGAGCAGTACTTC. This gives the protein CASSLLPTSGVGMGYEQYF.

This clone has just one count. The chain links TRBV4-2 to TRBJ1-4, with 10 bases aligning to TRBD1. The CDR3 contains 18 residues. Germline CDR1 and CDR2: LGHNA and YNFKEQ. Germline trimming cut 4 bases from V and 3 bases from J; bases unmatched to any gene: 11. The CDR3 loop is CASSRDRGLKRPNEKLFF. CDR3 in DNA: TGTGCCAGCAGCCGGGACAGGGGTCTTAAGCGGCCTAATGAAAAACTGTTTTTT.

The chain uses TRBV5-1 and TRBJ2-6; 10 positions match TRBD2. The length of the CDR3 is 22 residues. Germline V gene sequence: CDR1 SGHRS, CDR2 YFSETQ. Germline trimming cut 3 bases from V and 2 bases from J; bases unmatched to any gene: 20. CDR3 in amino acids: CASSSRRVPSGSPPPGANVLTF. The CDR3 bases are TGCGCCAGCAGCTCTCGAAGGGTTCCTAGCGGGAGCCCCCCCCCTGGGGCCAACGTCCTGACTTTC.

The CDR3 sequence: CASSPPEKTSPLHF. CDR3 bases: TGTGCCAGCAGCCCGCCTGAAAAGACTTCACCCCTCCACTTT. The chain carries TRBV6-6 and TRBJ1-6; no clear D gene. Between the trimmed V and J ends, which lost 6 bases and 9 bases, there was a span of 15 bases. The CDR3 is 14 residues long. Germline V gene sequence: CDR1 MNHNY, CDR2 SVGAGI (reference sequence).

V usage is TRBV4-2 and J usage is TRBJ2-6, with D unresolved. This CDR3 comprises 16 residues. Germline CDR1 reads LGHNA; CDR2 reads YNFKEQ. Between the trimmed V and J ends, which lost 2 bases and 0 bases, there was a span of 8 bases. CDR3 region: CASSQTASSGANVLTF. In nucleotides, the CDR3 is TGTGCCAGCAGCCAAACGGCTAGCTCTGGGGCCAACGTCCTGACTTTC.

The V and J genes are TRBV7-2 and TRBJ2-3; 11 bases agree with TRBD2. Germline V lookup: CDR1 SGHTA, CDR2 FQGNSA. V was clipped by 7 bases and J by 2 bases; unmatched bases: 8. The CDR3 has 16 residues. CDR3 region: CASKRRLAGNTDTQYF. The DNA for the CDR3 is TGTGCCAGCAAGAGGAGACTAGCGGGGAACACAGATACGCAGTATTTT.

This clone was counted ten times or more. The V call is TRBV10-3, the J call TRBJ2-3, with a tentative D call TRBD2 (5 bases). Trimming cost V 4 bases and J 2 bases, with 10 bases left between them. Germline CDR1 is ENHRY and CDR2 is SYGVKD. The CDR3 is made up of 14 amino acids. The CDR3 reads CAISARESTDTQYF. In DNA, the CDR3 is TGTGCCATCAGTGCTCGGGAATCCACAGATACGCAGTATTTT.